The 30 T cell receptor beta chains below were found in one sample sequenced in a study of follicular helper T cells after annual influenza vaccination. Indicated time point: 2014-2015 season, pre-vaccination. Some clones are missing from TCRdb's copy, which holds only in-frame ones; the method was immunoSEQ multiplex PCR. The sample yields roughly 27,000 clones, roughly 80% seen once. The sample here was CXCR5+ CD38- circulating T follicular helper cells from blood, taken on the day of influenza vaccination. Subset noted: circulating Tfh, non-naive CD4+CXCR5+PD-1+ (ICOS+CD38+ or ICOS-CD38-). These receptors all stem from an adult who received the influenza vaccine.

CDR3 in amino acids: CASRGYRIYEQYF. The CDR3 DNA reads TGTGCCAGCAGGGGCTACAGGATCTACGAGCAGTACTTC. V usage is TRBV28 and J usage is TRBJ2-7; D is perhaps TRBD1 (5 bases). The CDR3 sequence is 13 residues long. Trimming cost V 6 bases and J 3 bases, with 12 bases left between them. Per the germline V gene, CDR1 is MDHEN and CDR2 is SYDVKM.

The chain is built from TRBV5-1 and TRBJ2-2; 8 positions match TRBD1. CDR1 is SGHRS, CDR2 YFSETQ, per germline. V lost 1 base to trimming and J lost 4 bases; unmatched junction nucleotides: 3. This CDR3 region has 15 residues. The CDR3 DNA sequence: TGCGCCAGCAGCTTGCCGCAGGGGGCCACCGGGGAGCTGTTTTTT. It codes for CASSLPQGATGELFF.

This chain links TRBV29-1 with TRBJ2-3, with 8 bases identical to TRBD2. Trimming removed 6 bases from V and 1 base from J; junction bases left unmatched: 6. The CDR3 contains 14 residues. CDR1 and CDR2 from the germline V gene are SQVTM and ANQGSEA. In nucleotides, the CDR3 is TGCAGCGTGAAACGGGAGGGGGGCACAGATACGCAGTATTTT. Translated, it gives CSVKREGGTDTQYF.

In this sample, this clone turned up a few times. The genes are TRBV5-1 and TRBJ1-1; TRBD1 might be the D (5 bases). Germline V gene sequence: CDR1 SGHRS, CDR2 YFSETQ. The CDR3 totals 15 residues. V was trimmed by 4 bases and J by 0 bases, leaving 13 bases between them. CDR3 sequence: CASSIDGQLNTEAFF. The DNA for the CDR3 is TGCGCCAGCAGCATCGACGGACAATTGAACACTGAAGCTTTCTTT.

The gene calls are TRBV10-3 and TRBJ1-3; the D gene is possibly TRBD1 (6 bases). V dropped 3 bases and J dropped 3 bases, with 15 bases sitting between them. CDR1 ENHRY and CDR2 SYGVKD come from the germline V gene. This CDR3 region has 16 residues. CDR3 in DNA: TGTGCCATCAGTGAAGGGGGGGGCATTAATGGAAACACCATATATTTT. Amino acid sequence: CAISEGGGINGNTIYF.

This clone has just a few counts. The rearrangement uses TRBV5-1 and TRBJ2-2; 7 bases are shared with TRBD2. CDR3 size: 14 residues. With 5 bases clipped from V and 7 bases from J, the junction kept 8 bases outside the gene matches. Germline CDR1 and CDR2: SGHRS and YFSETQ. In DNA form, the CDR3 reads TGCGCCAGCAGAGCGGGAAGGAGCAGCGGGGAGCTGTTTTTT. Translation gives CASRAGRSSGELFF.

J is TRBJ1-1 and V is TRBV30; 9 nucleotides match TRBD1. Trimming cost V 0 bases and J 3 bases; bases outside gene matches: 8. The CDR3 runs to 16 residues. From germline, CDR1 is GTSNPN and CDR2 SVGIG (reference sequence). Written as DNA, the CDR3 is TGTGCCTGGAGTGTACTGGGGACAGGGAAAGACACTGAAGCTTTCTTT. This encodes CAWSVLGTGKDTEAFF.

This clone was detected only once. This chain uses TRBV4-2 with TRBJ2-3; unclear D gene. In germline, CDR1 is LGHNA, CDR2 YNFKEQ. V gave up 4 bases and J gave up 2 bases, with 13 bases separating them. CDR3 length: 15 amino acids. CDR3 nucleotide sequence: TGTGCCAGCAGCCCTACCCCTACCTCCACAGATACGCAGTATTTT. Protein product: CASSPTPTSTDTQYF.

The chain carries TRBV5-1 and TRBJ2-5, with a possible D match to TRBD2 (6 bases). The J call may be wrong; the DNA end is better matched by TRBJ2-7. The CDR3 runs 15 residues. Germline CDR1 SGHRS, CDR2 YFSETQ. CDR3 bases: TGCGCCAGCAGCGGGGCGGGACTCTCCTCTTTCGAGCAGTACTTC. This gives the protein CASSGAGLSSFEQYF.

The genes are TRBV29-1 and TRBJ2-1; 8 bases are a match to TRBD1. The V gene end was trimmed by 8 bases and the J gene end by 9 bases; junction bases not matched to a gene: 6. Germline V gene lookup returns CDR1 SQVTM and CDR2 ANQGSEA. CDR3 size: 11 residues. The CDR3 loop reads CSLWTGLEQFF. The CDR3 nucleotides read TGCAGCCTGTGGACAGGGCTTGAGCAGTTCTTC.

The J gene is TRBJ1-1, the V gene TRBV7-9; D is uncertain. Trimming removed 5 bases at V and 5 bases at J, with 9 bases between. Germline values: CDR1 SEHNR, CDR2 FQNEAQ (reference sequence). This CDR3 is built from 12 residues. As DNA, the CDR3 is TGTGCCAGCAGCCCCTACGGGACTGAAGCTTTCTTT. It yields the protein CASSPYGTEAFF.

This sequence joins TRBV19 and TRBJ2-2; 8 positions match TRBD2. The length of the CDR3 is 17 residues. J lost 1 base, V lost 6 bases, and 10 bases had no gene match. Germline V gene data show CDR1 as LNHDA and CDR2 as SQIVND (reference sequence). As DNA, the CDR3 is TGTGCCAGTAGGGGGGGATCTAGCGGGTGGAACACCGGGGAGCTGTTTTTT. The encoded protein is CASRGGSSGWNTGELFF.

This chain joins TRBV11-1 and TRBJ1-1; no clear D. There are 11 residues in the CDR3. The germline V gene encodes CDR1 SGHAT and CDR2 FQDESV (reference sequence). Trimming removed 1 base from V and 10 bases from J, with 7 bases in between. CDR3 sequence reads: CASSLGHRAFF. The CDR3 nucleotides are TGTGCCAGCAGCTTAGGACATCGAGCTTTCTTT.

The genes are TRBV5-4 and TRBJ2-3; 11 bases agree with TRBD2. The V segment lost 0 bases and the J segment 3 bases; nucleotides outside the gene matches: 3. The CDR3 covers 16 residues. Germline CDR1 is SGHNT and CDR2 is YYREEE (reference sequence). CDR3 DNA: TGTGCCAGCAGCTTGGGACTAGCGGGAAGGACAGATACGCAGTATTTT. This gives the protein CASSLGLAGRTDTQYF.

The V gene is TRBV7-9, the J gene TRBJ1-4; no clear D. The CDR3 has 15 amino acids. Germline V lookup: CDR1 SEHNR, CDR2 FQNEAQ (reference sequence). Trimming shortened V by 5 bases and J by 3 bases, and 13 bases separated the two germline ends. The CDR3 DNA sequence: TGTGCCAGCAGCCGGAGAGGGAACGCTAATGAAAAACTGTTTTTT. It yields the protein CASSRRGNANEKLFF.

The V call is TRBV5-5, the J call TRBJ2-1; 10 bases match TRBD2. The CDR3 covers 14 residues. Germline CDR1 reads SGHKS; CDR2 reads YYEKEE (reference sequence). J was trimmed by 6 bases and V by 2 bases; bases with no gene match: 2. Here the CDR3 reads CASSLAGGPNEQFF. CDR3 nucleotides: TGTGCCAGCAGCTTAGCGGGAGGGCCCAATGAGCAGTTCTTC.

The chain combines TRBV11-2 with TRBJ2-1; possibly TRBD1 for D (5 bases). Germline-derived CDR1 and CDR2 are SGHAT and FQNNGV. CDR3 length equals 18 residues. The CDR3 reads CASRPRGARTSSYNEQFF. CDR3 coding DNA: TGTGCTTCCCGCCCCAGAGGTGCGCGGACAAGCTCCTACAATGAGCAGTTCTTC.

As DNA, the CDR3 is TGTGCCAGCAGCTTCCAACTTCTTCTCACAGATACGCAGTATTTT. Translated: CASSFQLLLTDTQYF. The rearrangement links TRBV5-5 to TRBJ2-3, with unresolved D. CDR3 length: 15 residues. The V end lost 2 bases, the J end lost 2 bases, and 12 bases lay between the germline ends. Per germline, CDR1 SGHKS and CDR2 YYEKEE (reference sequence).

V gene TRBV2 combines with J gene TRBJ1-6, with D hard to call. Germline V gives CDR1 SNHLY, CDR2 FYNNEI. CDR3 length: 11 residues. Trimming cost V 5 bases and J 9 bases, with 5 bases left between them. CDR3 region: CASSPRSPLHF. The CDR3 DNA reads TGTGCCAGCAGTCCCCGTTCACCCCTCCACTTT.

Concerning this clone: Other DNA sequences in this specimen translate into the identical CDR3. V and J are TRBV4-1 and TRBJ1-1; a weak D match, TRBD1 (5 bases). Germline V gene data show CDR1 as MGHRA and CDR2 as YSYEKL. V dropped 1 base and J dropped 5 bases, with 14 bases sitting between them. CDR3 length: 15 amino acids. The CDR3 loop is CASSQVGAGGTEAFF. Here the CDR3 DNA reads TGCGCCAGCAGCCAAGTAGGCGCCGGGGGGACTGAAGCTTTCTTT.

The V gene is TRBV7-8, the J gene TRBJ2-3, with D perhaps matching TRBD2 (7 bases). The CDR3 is 16 amino acids. The germline CDR1 and CDR2 sequences are SGHVS and FQNEAQ. The germline V and J ends were trimmed by 2 bases and 1 base, with 13 bases remaining between them. The CDR3 DNA reads as TGTGCCAGCAGCTTACTTACGGGGGGCCGCACAGATACGCAGTATTTT. The encoded protein is CASSLLTGGRTDTQYF.

The chain carries TRBV6-7 and TRBJ1-3; D unclear. TRBV6-7 is an open reading frame whose function is uncertain. This CDR3 has 15 amino acids. V lost 2 bases and J 0 bases, leaving 8 bases between the germline ends. The CDR3 spells CASSYLPSSGNTIYF. The DNA of the CDR3 is TGTGCCAGCAGTTACCTCCCGAGCTCTGGAAACACCATATATTTT.

V is TRBV20-1 and J is TRBJ2-3, with TRBD2 matching over 8 bases. The CDR3 loop spans 11 amino acids. Germline V CDR1 and CDR2: DFQATT, SNEGSKA (reference sequence). V shed 4 bases, J shed 13 bases, and the junction held 7 bases outside the gene matches. In DNA, the CDR3 is TGCAGTGCTACCCCGGGGGGGCCTAAGTATTTT. Amino acid sequence: CSATPGGPKYF.

For the CDR3, the DNA is TGTGCCATCAGTGAGTCGTGGGAGAAAGCCTTCAATGAGCAGTTCTTC. Protein: CAISESWEKAFNEQFF. The chain couples TRBV10-3 to TRBJ2-1, with a tentative D call TRBD2 (5 bases). Germline-derived CDR1 and CDR2 are ENHRY and SYGVKD. The CDR3 has 16 residues. V lost 0 bases to trimming and J lost 6 bases, with 15 bases between them.

The CDR3 nucleotides read TGTGCCAGCAGCCTGACAGGGGGTATGAACACTGAAGCTTTCTTT. It is translated as CASSLTGGMNTEAFF. This chain joins TRBV11-2 and TRBJ1-1, with 9 bases lining up with TRBD1. The CDR3 totals 15 residues. Germline V CDR1 and CDR2: SGHAT, FQNNGV. V shed 5 bases, J shed 0 bases, and the junction held 4 bases outside the gene matches.

The chain is built from TRBV4-1 and TRBJ1-5; maybe TRBD1 (6 bases). CDR1 is MGHRA, CDR2 YSYEKL, per germline. The CDR3 has 16 residues. V lost 1 base to trimming and J lost 4 bases, with 14 bases between them. CDR3 nucleotides: TGCGCCAGCAGCCAAGGATATGCGCAGGGGAATCAGCCCCAGCATTTT. It specifies CASSQGYAQGNQPQHF.

CDR3 sequence (DNA): TGTGCCAGCAGCCCCCTGGTGCGGGAGAACACCGGGGAGCTGTTTTTT. It encodes CASSPLVRENTGELFF. This rearrangement joins TRBV7-8 to TRBJ2-2; TRBD2 is a possible D gene (6 bases). Trimming took 5 bases from V and 1 from J, leaving 14 bases between them. The CDR3 extends over 16 amino acids. The germline V gene encodes CDR1 SGHVS and CDR2 FQNEAQ.

The chain combines TRBV18 with TRBJ1-1; tentatively, D is TRBD1 (5 bases). The CDR3 sequence is 14 residues long. CDR1 is KGHSH and CDR2 is LQKENI in the germline V gene. Trimming removed 2 bases at V and 2 bases at J, with 9 bases between. CDR3: CASSPTQGNTEAFF. CDR3 nucleotide sequence: TGTGCCAGCTCACCAACCCAGGGTAACACTGAAGCTTTCTTT.

The DNA for the CDR3 is TGTGCCACCAGCAGAGATCTGGCGGCAGATACGCAGTATTTT. It yields the protein CATSRDLAADTQYF. The chain has TRBV15 and TRBJ2-3; unclear D gene. The V end lost 0 bases, the J end lost 4 bases, and 8 bases lay between the germline ends. The germline V gene has CDR1 LNHNV and CDR2 YYDKDF (reference sequence). The CDR3 runs 14 residues.

The gene calls are TRBV2 and TRBJ1-5; 8 bases match TRBD1. The CDR3 runs 17 residues. J lost 2 bases, V lost 7 bases, and 13 bases had no gene match. Germline assignment: CDR1 SNHLY and CDR2 FYNNEI. In DNA form, the CDR3 reads TGTGCCAGCAACGAACAGGGGGGTGTAATGGGCAATCAGCCCCAGCATTTT. Translating it yields CASNEQGGVMGNQPQHF.